These 4 T cell receptor beta chains came from one sample sequenced in a study of blood T cell repertoires in COVID-19. Generated by immunoSEQ multiplex PCR, the TCRdb table keeps only in-frame clones and is missing some. This table has 430,000 or so clones, around nine tenths appearing once. The sequencing input was PBMCs or T cells enriched from blood (not recorded which). The receptors shown here come from a woman under 30 who had been exposed to COVID-19.

The chain couples TRBV5-8 to TRBJ2-7; weak D call: TRBD2 (6 bases). The V end lost 2 bases, the J end lost 0 bases, and 18 bases lay between the germline ends. Germline-derived CDR1 and CDR2 are SGHTS and YDEGEE. This CDR3 is 17 amino acids long. The CDR3 DNA is TGTGCCAGCAGCTTTCGAGGAGGGACGGTGAGCTCCTACGAGCAGTACTTC. Translation: CASSFRGGTVSSYEQYF.

J is TRBJ1-5 and V is TRBV27; possibly TRBD1 for D (6 bases). Deletions cut 3 bases from V and 3 bases from J, with 9 bases between. This CDR3 region has 14 residues. The germline V gene has CDR1 MNHEY and CDR2 SMNVEV (reference sequence). Here the CDR3 reads CASSFRGDNQPQHF. The CDR3 DNA follows: TGTGCCAGCAGTTTCAGGGGTGACAATCAGCCCCAGCATTTT.

The chain has TRBV30 and TRBJ1-6, with 10 bases fitting TRBD1. CDR1 and CDR2 (germline): GTSNPN, SVGIG (reference sequence). The CDR3 has 15 amino acids. Trimming cost V 0 bases and J 7 bases; bases outside gene matches: 3. The CDR3 loop reads CAWSVLGQGNSPLHF. In DNA, the CDR3 is TGTGCCTGGAGTGTATTGGGACAGGGGAATTCACCCCTCCACTTT.

In its sample, this clone was seen a few times. This rearrangement joins TRBV5-1 to TRBJ2-1, with D maybe TRBD2 (6 bases). The germline V gene has CDR1 SGHRS and CDR2 YFSETQ. The CDR3 is 16 amino acids. With 4 bases removed from V and 7 bases from J, the gap between germline ends came to 21 bases. CDR3 loop: CASSPAIAAYGNEQFF. CDR3 nucleotides: TGCGCCAGCAGCCCGGCGATAGCGGCCTATGGGAATGAGCAGTTCTTC.